This TCR beta chain was profiled in a study of blood T cell repertoires in COVID-19. Here immunoSEQ multiplex PCR was the method, and the copy in TCRdb shows in-frame clones only, minus some. The table has roughly 79,000 clones, about four fifths seen once. V was trimmed by 8 bases and J by 3 bases, leaving 13 bases between them. CDR1 and CDR2 (germline): SNHLY, FYNNEI. This CDR3 spans 14 amino acids. This receptor was taken from a human donor in a cohort sampled during active COVID-19. Material for sequencing was peripheral blood. The rearrangement joins TRBV2 to TRBJ1-4; possibly TRBD1 for D (6 bases). The DNA for the CDR3 is TGTGCCAGCGACGGGGGGGCACCTAATGAAAAACTGTTTTTT. Its protein is CASDGGAPNEKLFF.